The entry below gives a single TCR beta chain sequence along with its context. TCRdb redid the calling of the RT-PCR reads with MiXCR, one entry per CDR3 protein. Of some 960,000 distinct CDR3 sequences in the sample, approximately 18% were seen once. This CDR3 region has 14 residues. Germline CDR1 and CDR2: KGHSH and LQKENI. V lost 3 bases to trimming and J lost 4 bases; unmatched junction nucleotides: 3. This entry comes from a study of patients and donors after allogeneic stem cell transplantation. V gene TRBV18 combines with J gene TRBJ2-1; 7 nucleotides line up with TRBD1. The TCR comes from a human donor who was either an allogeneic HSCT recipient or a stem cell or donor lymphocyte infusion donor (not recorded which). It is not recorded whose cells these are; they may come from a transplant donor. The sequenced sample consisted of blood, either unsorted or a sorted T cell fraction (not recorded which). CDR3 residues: CASSPGQTYNEQFF. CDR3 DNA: TGTGCCAGCTCACCGGGACAGACTTACAATGAGCAGTTCTTC.